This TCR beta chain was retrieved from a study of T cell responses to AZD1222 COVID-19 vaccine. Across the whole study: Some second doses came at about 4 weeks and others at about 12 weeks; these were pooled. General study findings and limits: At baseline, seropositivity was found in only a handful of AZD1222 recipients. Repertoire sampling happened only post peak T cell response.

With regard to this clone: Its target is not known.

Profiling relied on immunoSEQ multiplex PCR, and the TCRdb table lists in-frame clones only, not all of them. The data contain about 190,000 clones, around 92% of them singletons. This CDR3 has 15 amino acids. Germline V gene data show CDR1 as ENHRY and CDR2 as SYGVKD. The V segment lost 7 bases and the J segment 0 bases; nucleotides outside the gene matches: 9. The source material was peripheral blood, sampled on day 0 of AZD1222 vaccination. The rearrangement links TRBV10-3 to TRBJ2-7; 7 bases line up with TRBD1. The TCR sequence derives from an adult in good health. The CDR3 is CAIIAWTGSSYEQYF. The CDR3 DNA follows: TGTGCCATCATCGCTTGGACAGGAAGCTCCTACGAGCAGTACTTC.